The rows below give T cell receptor beta chains drawn from one sample of a study of blood T cell repertoires in COVID-19. Using immunoSEQ multiplex PCR, the repertoire was profiled, and TCRdb retains in-frame clones only, with some absent. The sample records some 300,000 clones, 89% being singletons. Specimen: PBMCs or T cells enriched from blood (not recorded which). Every receptor here comes from a woman between 35 and 50 years old who had recovered from COVID-19. Each CDR3 is given without its conserved first and last residue. Expanded clones get a size class; other rows say once, few or many, or leave the size out.

abundance | j_gene | v_gene | CDR3aa
NA | TRBJ1-2 | TRBV7-2 | ASSPPRGGYT
NA | TRBJ2-7 | TRBV7-9 | ASSPVGEQY
NA | TRBJ1-6 | TRBV9 | ASRGKGALNSPLH
NA | TRBJ1-2 | TRBV7-2 | ASSWGTGSNYGYT
NA | TRBJ1-4 | TRBV27 | ASRRGADEKLF
NA | TRBJ2-5 | TRBV4-1 | ASSQVPGSVWETQY
NA | TRBJ2-6 | TRBV27 | ASNPGQGGSGANVLT
NA | TRBJ2-1 | TRBV7-9 | ASTSGGTSGLDEQF
NA | TRBJ2-1 | TRBV7-8 | ASSQGGVAGRVEQF
NA | TRBJ2-2 | TRBV5-8 | ASSRMRGGHTGELF
NA | TRBJ2-1 | TRBV7-7 | ASSPNSGRGEQF
NA | TRBJ2-2 | TRBV19 | ASSMKGSTGELF
once | TRBJ1-6 | TRBV27 | ASGWGGYNSPLH
NA | TRBJ2-1 | TRBV5-1 | ASSLAGTENNEQF
once | TRBJ1-1 | TRBV7-2 | ASSLRQSTEAF
NA | TRBJ1-2 | TRBV6-5 | ASSYSSGEKRYGYT
NA | TRBJ2-5 | TRBV6-5 | ASRDRGFPLETQY
NA | TRBJ1-3 | TRBV7-9 | ASSLGASGNTIY
NA | TRBJ2-2 | TRBV5-4 | ASSLYGTGELF
NA | TRBJ2-5 | TRBV18 | ASSLIPGGETQY
NA | TRBJ2-1 | TRBV6-8 | ASSYSTFWSGEGQRYNEQF
NA | TRBJ2-7 | TRBV5-8 | ASSPGLGLGDEQY
NA | TRBJ1-1 | TRBV5-1 | ASSLGQGMGTEAF
NA | TRBJ1-1 | TRBV15 | ATSRDTMNTEAF
NA | TRBJ2-5 | TRBV7-6 | ASSLASGQGGETQY
NA | TRBJ1-1 | TRBV11-2 | ASIVTAGAGEAF
few | TRBJ1-5 | TRBV27 | ASSPGYVNQPQH
NA | TRBJ1-2 | TRBV4-1 | ASSRSSEQNYGYT
NA | TRBJ2-3 | TRBV7-3 | ASSLSMDTQY
NA | TRBJ1-4 | TRBV9 | ASSAGRQGAQSNEKLF
NA | TRBJ1-3 | TRBV28 | ASFLAGTGFSGNTIY
NA | TRBJ2-3 | TRBV5-1 | ASSFGQGSTDTQY
NA | TRBJ1-2 | TRBV7-2 | ASRPTGVYGYT
NA | TRBJ1-3 | TRBV6-5 | ASSTGQYSGNTIY
NA | TRBJ1-3 | TRBV28 | ASRPNRGGSSGNTIY
NA | TRBJ1-4 | TRBV7-8 | ASSLTRDSEKLF
once | TRBJ2-7 | TRBV11-2 | ASSPPLRADTLYEQY
NA | TRBJ2-6 | TRBV9 | ASSQMTGANVLT
NA | TRBJ1-2 | TRBV10-3 | AISDPIRDRVGGYT
NA | TRBJ1-5 | TRBV6-5 | ASRIDARGQPQH
NA | TRBJ1-3 | TRBV18 | ASSPPGQGASPGNTIY
NA | TRBJ1-2 | TRBV10-2 | ASSERGGIMGH
NA | TRBJ2-3 | TRBV4-1 | ASSQVGTRKDTQY
NA | TRBJ1-5 | TRBV2 | ASTSAGVGNQPQH
NA | TRBJ1-4 | TRBV5-1 | ASSSSGQGTNEKLF
NA | TRBJ2-7 | TRBV7-2 | ASSLVASGSGEQY
NA | TRBJ2-2 | TRBV19 | ASRLAGGRTGELF
once | TRBJ2-2 | TRBV2 | ASAFAGRAGELF
NA | TRBJ2-3 | TRBV7-3 | ASSLTPGTGSTDTQY
NA | TRBJ1-4 | TRBV3-1/TRBV3-2 | ASSQRQVRGGEKLF
few | TRBJ1-2 | TRBV19 | ASSIGSGARTRWIYGYT
NA | TRBJ2-2 | TRBV4-2 | ASSLSGQGWSNTGELF
NA | TRBJ2-5 | TRBV11-2 | ASSLDVASETQY